This T cell receptor beta chain was found in a study of T cells in Graves' hyperthyroidism and ophthalmopathy. This clonotype was counted at least ten times. Its matching antigen is unknown. Not enrolled were patients with uncontrolled infection, other autoimmune disease, pregnancy or lactation. The PBMCs had their origin in around 10 ml of fresh peripheral blood. Amplified regions were TCR beta CDR3 sequences from RNA transcripts. RT-PCR in the first round (using the HTBI primer set) targeted the TCR CDR3. TCRdb itself ran the multiplex PCR reads through MiXCR, one entry per CDR3 protein. The profile shows more than 500,000 distinct CDR3 sequences, less than 15% of them singletons. The germline V gene encodes CDR1 GTSNPN and CDR2 SVGIG (reference sequence). Germline trimming cut 3 bases from V and 4 bases from J; bases unmatched to any gene: 6. The CDR3 contains 15 residues. Points from the study as a whole: Blood shared most expanded thyroid clonotypes above 0.001. From stable hyperthyroidism, ophthalmopathy was separated by a 13 V-J model.

The clonotype comes from a woman between 40 and 55 years old with Graves' hyperthyroidism. The chain links TRBV30 to TRBJ2-7, with 13 bases that match TRBD2. Sequencing was performed on blood. CDR3 residues: CAWSTGLAGVYEQYF. As DNA, the CDR3 is TGTGCCTGGAGCACAGGACTAGCGGGGGTATACGAGCAGTACTTC. The entire variable domain, with the rest obtained from reference TRBV30 and TRBJ2-7, is as follows: SQTIHQWPATLVQPVGSPLSLECTVEGTSNPNLYWYRQAAGRGLQLLFYSVGIGQISSEVPQNLSASRPQDRQFILSSKKLLLSDSGFYLCAWSTGLAGVYEQYFGPGTRLTVT.